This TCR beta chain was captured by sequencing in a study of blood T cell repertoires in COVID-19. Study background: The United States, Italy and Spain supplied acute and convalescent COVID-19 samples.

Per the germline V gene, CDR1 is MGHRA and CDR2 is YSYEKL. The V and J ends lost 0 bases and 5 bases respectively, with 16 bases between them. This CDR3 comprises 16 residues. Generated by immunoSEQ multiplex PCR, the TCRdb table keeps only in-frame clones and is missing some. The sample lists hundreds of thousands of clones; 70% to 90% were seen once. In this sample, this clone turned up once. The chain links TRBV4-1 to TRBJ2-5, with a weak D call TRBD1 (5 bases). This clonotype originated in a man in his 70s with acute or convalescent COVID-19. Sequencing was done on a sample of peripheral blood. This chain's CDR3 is CASSQDHRGSVETQYF. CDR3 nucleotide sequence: TGCGCCAGCAGCCAAGATCATAGGGGAAGCGTGGAGACCCAGTACTTC.